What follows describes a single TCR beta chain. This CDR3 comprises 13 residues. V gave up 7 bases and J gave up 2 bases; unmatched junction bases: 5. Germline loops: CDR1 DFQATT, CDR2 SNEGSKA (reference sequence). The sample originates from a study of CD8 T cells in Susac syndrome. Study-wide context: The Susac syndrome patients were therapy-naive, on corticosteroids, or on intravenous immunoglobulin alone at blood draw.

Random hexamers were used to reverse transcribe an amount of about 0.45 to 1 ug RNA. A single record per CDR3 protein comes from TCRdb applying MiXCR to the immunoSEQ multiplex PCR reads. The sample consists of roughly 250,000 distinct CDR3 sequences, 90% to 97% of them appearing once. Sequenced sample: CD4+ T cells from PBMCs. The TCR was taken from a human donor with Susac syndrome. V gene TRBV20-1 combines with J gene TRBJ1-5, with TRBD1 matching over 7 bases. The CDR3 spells CSGLQGRNQPQHF. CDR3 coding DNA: TGCAGTGGGTTACAGGGGCGCAATCAGCCCCAGCATTTT.